A single sample is the source of the 31 T cell receptor beta chains below, sequenced in a study of blood T cell repertoires in COVID-19 (TCRdb year 2020). The library was obtained by the immunoSEQ multiplex PCR assay. TCRdb re-hosts the immuneACCESS table, in-frame sequences only. Its copies lack some clones; in the studies checked, an unresolved V gene accounts for under half of them, and the cause for the rest is not known. Across this sample there are some 64,000 clones, with roughly 84% seen only once. Roughly 15% of the sample rests with the top ten. Sequencing was carried out using peripheral blood. These receptors were collected from a man between 60 and 70 years old with COVID-19, enrolled during active disease.

This clone showed up just once. The chain carries TRBV10-1 and TRBJ2-1; a weak D match, TRBD1 (6 bases). Germline V gene lookup returns CDR1 WNHNN and CDR2 SYGVQD (reference sequence). The CDR3 has 14 amino acids. The germline V and J ends were trimmed by 5 bases and 4 bases, with 12 bases remaining between them. Written as DNA, the CDR3 is TGCGCCAGCAGTTCGGACAGCATATACAATGAGCAGTTCTTC. It specifies CASSSDSIYNEQFF.

The genes are TRBV21-1 and TRBJ2-2; the table's D call of TRBD2 was not tested on the DNA. TRBV21-1 is described as a pseudogene. The CDR3 extends over 15 amino acids. In DNA, the CDR3 is TGTGCCAGCAGGACTAGCGGGATAAACACCGGGGGGCTGTTTTTT. Translating gives CASRTSGINTGGLFF.

This clone was seen a few times. This chain joins TRBV21-1 and TRBJ2-7; TRBD2, as called in the table, went unchecked against the DNA. TRBV21-1 is deemed a pseudogene. CDR3 length equals 15 residues. For the CDR3, the DNA is TGTGCCAGCAGCAAAGAACTAAAGCGAGTCGACGAGCAGTACTTC. It is translated as CASSKELKRVDEQYF.

Here the CDR3 reads CASPGGGKAFF. The CDR3 DNA reads TGTGCCAGTCCCGGGGGAGGGAAAGCTTTCTTT. This chain uses TRBV19 with TRBJ1-1; TRBD1 is a possible D gene (5 bases). Germline CDR1 LNHDA, CDR2 SQIVND (reference sequence). The ends were cut back, 8 bases at V and 9 bases at J, with 13 bases in the middle. This CDR3 is built from 11 residues. Variable domain in full (rest from reference TRBV19 and TRBJ1-1): DGGITQSPKYLFRKEGQNVTLSCEQNLNHDAMYWYRQDPGQGLRLIYYSQIVNDFQKGDIAEGYSVSREKKESFPLTVTSAQKNPTAFYLCASPGGGKAFFGQGTRLTVV.

The sample holds one count of this clone. V usage is TRBV5-1 and J usage is TRBJ2-2; possibly TRBD2 for D (6 bases). The V and J ends lost 3 bases and 2 bases respectively, with 11 bases between them. The CDR3 is 15 amino acids. The germline V gene has CDR1 SGHRS and CDR2 YFSETQ. CDR3 amino acids: CASSSGTPNTGELFF. The CDR3 DNA reads as TGCGCCAGCAGCTCCGGGACTCCTAACACCGGGGAGCTGTTTTTT.

Comment on this clone: The sample has other DNA sequences that encode this CDR3 too. The chain carries TRBV18 and TRBJ1-1; D unclear. The CDR3 is 13 amino acids. The germline V gene has CDR1 KGHSH and CDR2 LQKENI. Trimming stripped 3 bases from V and 3 bases from J, with 8 bases between. CDR3 loop: CASSPTGDTEAFF. As DNA, the CDR3 is TGTGCCAGCTCACCTACCGGGGACACTGAAGCTTTCTTT.

The chain carries TRBV6-6 and TRBJ1-3; TRBD1 aligns across 7 bases. Per germline, CDR1 MNHNY and CDR2 SVGAGI (reference sequence). There are 16 residues in the CDR3. V trimming: 6 bases; J trimming: 4 bases; junction bases outside the gene matches: 12. The CDR3 spells CASSDGTATRGNTIYF. CDR3 coding DNA: TGTGCCAGCAGCGATGGGACAGCGACTCGAGGAAACACCATATATTTT.

V gene TRBV30 combines with J gene TRBJ2-1; perhaps TRBD1 as D (6 bases). V lost 2 bases, J lost 6 bases, and 14 bases lay in between. The CDR3 is 14 residues long. Germline assignment: CDR1 GTSNPN and CDR2 SVGIG (reference sequence). The DNA of the CDR3 is TGTGCCTGGAGTAAGGAGACAGGTGCCAATGAGCAGTTCTTC. Its protein is CAWSKETGANEQFF.

The chain couples TRBV7-6 to TRBJ2-5, with 7 bases identical to TRBD1. Per germline, CDR1 SGHVS and CDR2 FNYEAQ. CDR3 length equals 16 residues. With 2 bases clipped from V and 4 bases from J, the junction kept 10 bases outside the gene matches. CDR3 protein: CASSLTLEGAGETQYF. In nucleotides, the CDR3 is TGTGCCAGCAGCTTAACCCTCGAGGGGGCGGGAGAGACCCAGTACTTC.

V and J are TRBV4-2 and TRBJ2-1, with D uncertain. The germline V gene has CDR1 LGHNA and CDR2 YNFKEQ. Trimming removed 0 bases from V and 10 bases from J, with 16 bases in between. The CDR3 extends over 15 amino acids. CDR3 bases: TGTGCCAGCAGCCAAGACCCCCTATATCGGTACGAGCAGTTCTTC. This translates into CASSQDPLYRYEQFF.

The chain recombines TRBV9 with TRBJ2-3; unclear D gene. V lost 3 bases to trimming and J lost 2 bases, with 13 bases between them. There are 15 residues in the CDR3. Germline V gene data show CDR1 as SGDLS and CDR2 as YYNGEE. CDR3 protein: CASSESPSPTDTQYF. The DNA of the CDR3 is TGTGCCAGCAGCGAGTCGCCAAGCCCCACAGATACGCAGTATTTT.

The chain employs TRBV11-2 and TRBJ2-7; TRBD2 is a possible D gene (5 bases). The CDR3 is 15 residues long. Looked up from germline, CDR1 is SGHAT and CDR2 is FQNNGV. Trimming left V 7 bases short and J 3 bases short, with 19 bases between. CDR3 nucleotides: TGTGCCAGCAACCTCGGGGTGCCCCCAAGCTACGAGCAGTACTTC. Translation gives CASNLGVPPSYEQYF.

This chain connects TRBV24-1 to TRBJ2-1, with D maybe TRBD2 (5 bases). Trimming removed 3 bases from V and 5 bases from J, with 22 bases in between. This CDR3 contains 18 residues. Germline loops: CDR1 KGHDR, CDR2 SFDVKD. The CDR3 DNA follows: TGTGCCACCAGTGATCCCCGAAAGTCCGAAAAAGCGGACAATGAGCAGTTCTTC. It encodes CATSDPRKSEKADNEQFF.

The chain has TRBV6-2 or TRBV6-3 and TRBJ2-3, with TRBD2 matching over 8 bases. The ends lost 2 bases at V and 2 bases at J; junction bases unmatched: 6. The CDR3 is 16 amino acids. The germline gives CDR1 MNHEY, CDR2 SVGEGT. CDR3 amino acids: CASSYPTGGPTDTQYF. In DNA, the CDR3 is TGTGCCAGCAGTTACCCCACGGGAGGGCCCACAGATACGCAGTATTTT.

This clone was recorded only once. This rearrangement joins TRBV5-4 to TRBJ2-1, with TRBD2 as a possible D gene (7 bases). The CDR3 sequence is 12 residues long. V was clipped by 7 bases and J by 10 bases, with 15 bases between them. The germline CDR1 and CDR2 sequences are SGHNT and YYREEE (reference sequence). The CDR3 region is CASEEGGGEQFF. The CDR3 DNA reads as TGTGCCAGCGAAGAGGGGGGAGGGGAGCAGTTCTTC.

This clone has a handful of counts. This chain connects TRBV30 to TRBJ2-5; D unclear. Germline lookup yields CDR1 GTSNPN and CDR2 SVGIG (reference sequence). V lost 0 bases to trimming and J lost 1 base, with 6 bases between them. The CDR3 contains 13 residues. The CDR3 protein is CAWSVTSQETQYF. In DNA, the CDR3 is TGTGCCTGGAGTGTAACATCCCAAGAGACCCAGTACTTC.

The chain uses TRBV2 and TRBJ2-3; 11 bases match TRBD1. Germline V lookup: CDR1 SNHLY, CDR2 FYNNEI. V was clipped by 2 bases and J by 4 bases; unmatched bases: 2. The CDR3 is 15 amino acids. The CDR3 nucleotides read TGTGCCAGCAGTGAATGGACAGGGGGCGCAGATACGCAGTATTTT. Translation gives CASSEWTGGADTQYF.

The chain carries TRBV30 and TRBJ2-5; tentative D call: TRBD2 (6 bases). CDR1 and CDR2 (germline): GTSNPN, SVGIG (reference sequence). CDR3 length: 13 residues. V dropped 5 bases and J dropped 0 bases, with 10 bases sitting between them. CDR3 sequence (DNA): TGTGCCTGGGCGACTAGGTACCAAGAGACCCAGTACTTC. This gives the protein CAWATRYQETQYF.

This clone was counted a single time. The chain has TRBV11-2 and TRBJ2-1, with D maybe TRBD2 (5 bases). The CDR3 has 16 amino acids. Germline CDR1 and CDR2: SGHAT and FQNNGV. Between the trimmed V and J ends, which lost 8 bases and 0 bases, there was a span of 17 bases. The CDR3 here is CASHSERVISYNEQFF. Here the CDR3 DNA reads TGTGCCAGCCACAGCGAGAGGGTTATCTCCTACAATGAGCAGTTCTTC.

The chain joins TRBV12-5 to TRBJ2-1; 13 bases are shared with TRBD2. CDR1 LGHNT and CDR2 FRNRAP come from the germline V gene. V lost 7 bases and J lost 7; bases outside the gene matches: 13. This CDR3 region has 17 residues. The CDR3 region is CASASGLAGVIGNEQFF. As DNA, the CDR3 is TGTGCTAGTGCCTCCGGACTAGCGGGAGTCATTGGGAATGAGCAGTTCTTC.

The rearrangement uses TRBV25-1 and TRBJ2-3; D is perhaps TRBD2 (5 bases). This CDR3 has 14 residues. Germline V gene lookup returns CDR1 MGHDK and CDR2 SYGVNS. Trimming shortened V by 6 bases and J by 2 bases, and 12 bases separated the two germline ends. CDR3 sequence reads: CASRGSRYTDTQYF. As DNA, the CDR3 is TGTGCCAGCAGGGGGAGCAGATACACAGATACGCAGTATTTT.

The chain is built from TRBV13 and TRBJ1-4, with 10 bases that match TRBD1. This CDR3 comprises 15 residues. J lost 4 bases, V lost 4 bases, and 3 bases had no gene match. Germline CDR1 is PRHDT and CDR2 is FYEKMQ (reference sequence). The CDR3 DNA reads TGTGCCAGCAGCTCCCGGGACAGGGGTAATGAAAAACTGTTTTTT. This codes for CASSSRDRGNEKLFF. The full variable domain, with the rest looked up from reference TRBV13 and TRBJ1-4, is AAGVIQSPRHLIKEKRETATLKCYPIPRHDTVYWYQQGPGQDPQFLISFYEKMQSDKGSIPDRFSAQQFSDYHSELNMSSLELGDSALYFCASSSRDRGNEKLFFGSGTQLSVL.

This rearrangement joins TRBV5-1 to TRBJ1-1; the match to TRBD1 covers 7 bases. The CDR3 runs to 14 residues. Germline lookup yields CDR1 SGHRS and CDR2 YFSETQ. Germline trimming cut 3 bases from V and 0 bases from J; bases unmatched to any gene: 2. This CDR3 is CASSSGQMNTEAFF. The DNA of the CDR3 is TGCGCCAGCAGCTCGGGACAGATGAACACTGAAGCTTTCTTT.

J is TRBJ1-5 and V is TRBV10-3, with a weak D call TRBD1 (5 bases). The CDR3 has 15 amino acids. Trimming removed 0 bases at V and 7 bases at J, with 13 bases between. The V gene's germline CDR1 is ENHRY and CDR2 SYGVKD. The CDR3 DNA reads as TGTGCCATCAGTGAGTCATCAGGGCTCGGGCAGCCCCAGCATTTT. It is translated as CAISESSGLGQPQHF.

The chain uses TRBV5-6 and TRBJ2-7, with 9 nucleotides matching TRBD1. Germline values: CDR1 SGHDT, CDR2 YYEEEE. CDR3 length: 16 residues. After removal of 3 bases from V and 3 bases from J, the junction contained 10 bases not matched to a gene. CDR3 nucleotide sequence: TGTGCCAGCAGCTGGCGGACAGGGGCGTATGGCTACGAGCAGTACTTC. Amino acid sequence: CASSWRTGAYGYEQYF.

This rearrangement joins TRBV6-2 or TRBV6-3 to TRBJ1-2; 9 positions match TRBD1. The junction had 11 bases not matched to a gene; V was cut back by 5 bases and J by 7 bases. The CDR3 spans 15 residues. The germline V gene encodes CDR1 MNHEY and CDR2 SVGEGT. The CDR3 coding sequence is TGTGCCAGCAGTGACCACAGGGGGCGCTCTGTTGGCTACACCTTC. Translated, it gives CASSDHRGRSVGYTF.

The V gene is TRBV19, the J gene TRBJ2-5; D is ambiguous. V was trimmed by 4 bases and J by 1 base, leaving 7 bases between them. Germline CDR1 is LNHDA and CDR2 is SQIVND (reference sequence). This CDR3 has 13 amino acids. The DNA of the CDR3 is TGTGCCAGTAGTACCCAGATCCAAGAGACCCAGTACTTC. Its translation: CASSTQIQETQYF.

The V and J genes are TRBV13 and TRBJ1-2; the D gene is possibly TRBD1 (5 bases). The germline V and J ends were trimmed by 7 bases and 1 base, with 22 bases remaining between them. Germline assignment: CDR1 PRHDT and CDR2 FYEKMQ (reference sequence). The CDR3 sequence is 17 residues long. This chain's CDR3 is CASTRLSGTSINYGYTF. The CDR3 region has the DNA TGTGCCAGCACCCGACTTTCTGGGACTTCAATTAACTATGGCTACACCTTC.

V and J are TRBV4-1 and TRBJ2-3; tentative D call: TRBD2 (6 bases). This CDR3 contains 15 residues. Looked up from germline, CDR1 is MGHRA and CDR2 is YSYEKL. Trimming pared 1 base from V and 4 bases from J, leaving 12 bases between. CDR3 nucleotides: TGCGCCAGCAGCCAAGCCGGTCCGGGAGCAGATACGCAGTATTTT. Encoded protein: CASSQAGPGADTQYF.

J is TRBJ2-2 and V is TRBV7-2; 13 bases are shared with TRBD2. Unmatched junction bases numbered 2, after V lost 4 bases and J lost 6 bases. CDR3 size: 15 residues. The germline gives CDR1 SGHTA, CDR2 FQGNSA. The CDR3: CASSWTSGSAGELFF. The DNA of the CDR3 is TGTGCCAGCAGCTGGACTAGCGGGAGTGCCGGGGAGCTGTTTTTT.

This clone was detected only a few times. The chain links TRBV11-2 to TRBJ2-7, with 9 nucleotides matching TRBD2. Germline CDR1 SGHAT, CDR2 FQNNGV. The length of the CDR3 is 16 residues. The V segment lost 3 bases and the J segment 6 bases; nucleotides outside the gene matches: 12. The CDR3 DNA reads as TGTGCCAGCAGCTTGGGACCGGGACTAGCAGGACGCGAGCAGTACTTC. Translating it yields CASSLGPGLAGREQYF.